The TCR beta chain under discussion was sequenced for a study of blood T cell repertoires in COVID-19. Study summary: The United States, Italy and Spain were the sources of the acute and convalescent COVID-19 samples. Sample material is recorded as cDNA or gDNA derived from T cells, B-cell-depleted T cells, or PBMCs.

Methods used by the authors: It was from reference gene primer amplification that nucleated cell counts were estimated. Some clones are missing from TCRdb's copy, which holds only in-frame ones; the method was immunoSEQ multiplex PCR. D and trimming were read from the DNA, whereas the V and J calls and clone size are those reported in that table. The sample contains approximately 150,000 clones, less than 90% of which appear only once. The Seattle patients joined while their infection was active and were tracked longitudinally afterward. This CDR3 contains 15 residues. V was trimmed by 5 bases and J by 2 bases, leaving 13 bases between them. Germline V gene lookup returns CDR1 LNHDA and CDR2 SQIVND (reference sequence).

The J gene is TRBJ1-3, the V gene TRBV19; no clear D gene. Sequenced: peripheral blood. The receptor comes from a man aged 25-45 years with COVID-19, enrolled during active disease. The DNA of the CDR3 is TGTGCCAGTAGTGACTTGCCGGGGACTGGAAACACCATATATTTT. It encodes CASSDLPGTGNTIYF.